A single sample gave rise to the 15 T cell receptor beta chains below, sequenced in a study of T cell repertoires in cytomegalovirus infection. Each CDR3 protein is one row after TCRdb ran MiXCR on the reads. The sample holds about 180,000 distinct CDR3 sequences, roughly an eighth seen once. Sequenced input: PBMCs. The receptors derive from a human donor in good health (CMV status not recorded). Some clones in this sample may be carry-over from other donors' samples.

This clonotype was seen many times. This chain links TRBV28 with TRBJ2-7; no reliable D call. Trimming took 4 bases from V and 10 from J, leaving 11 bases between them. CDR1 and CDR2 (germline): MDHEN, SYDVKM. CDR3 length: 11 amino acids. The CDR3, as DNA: TGTGCCAGCAGTTCGGAATACGGCCAGTACTTC. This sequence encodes CASSSEYGQYF.

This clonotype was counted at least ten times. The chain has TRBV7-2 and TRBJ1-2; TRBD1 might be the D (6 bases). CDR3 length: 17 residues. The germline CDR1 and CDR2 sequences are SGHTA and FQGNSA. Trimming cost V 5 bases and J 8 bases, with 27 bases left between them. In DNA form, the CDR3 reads TGTGCCAGCAGCCACCCGGGGGGCCGAAAGCACATTTTGGGCTACACCTTC. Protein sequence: CASSHPGGRKHILGYTF.

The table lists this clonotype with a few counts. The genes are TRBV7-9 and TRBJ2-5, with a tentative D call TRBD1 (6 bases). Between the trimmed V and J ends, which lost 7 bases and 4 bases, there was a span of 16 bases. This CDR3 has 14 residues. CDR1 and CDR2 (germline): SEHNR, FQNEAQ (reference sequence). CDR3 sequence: CASTLRGSAETQYF. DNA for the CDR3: TGTGCCAGCACCTTGAGGGGGTCCGCAGAGACCCAGTACTTC.

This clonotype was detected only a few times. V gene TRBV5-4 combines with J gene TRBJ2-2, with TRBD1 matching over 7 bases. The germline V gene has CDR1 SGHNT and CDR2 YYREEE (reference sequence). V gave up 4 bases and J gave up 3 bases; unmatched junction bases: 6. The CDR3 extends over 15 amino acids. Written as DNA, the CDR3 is TGTGCCAGCAGCCCGGGACAGTTGTACACCGGGGAGCTGTTTTTT. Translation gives CASSPGQLYTGELFF. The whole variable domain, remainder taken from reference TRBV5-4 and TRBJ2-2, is ETGVTQSPTHLIKTRGQQVTLRCSSQSGHNTVSWYQQALGQGPQFIFQYYREEENGRGNFPPRFSGLQFPNYSSELNVNALELDDSALYLCASSPGQLYTGELFFGEGSRLTVL.

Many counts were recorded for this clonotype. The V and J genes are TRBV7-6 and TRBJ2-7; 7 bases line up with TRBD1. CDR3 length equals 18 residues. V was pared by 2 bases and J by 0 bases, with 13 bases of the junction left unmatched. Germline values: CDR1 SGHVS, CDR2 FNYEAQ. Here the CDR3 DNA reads TGTGCCAGCAGCTTATCGGCCTCAACAGGGGACGCCTCCTACGAGCAGTACTTC. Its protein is CASSLSASTGDASYEQYF.

CDR3: CATAGTSQGRNEQFF. In nucleotides, the CDR3 is TGTGCCACCGCCGGTACCTCACAGGGCAGGAATGAGCAGTTCTTC. The chain uses TRBV24-1 and TRBJ2-1, with D perhaps TRBD1 (6 bases). Germline V gives CDR1 KGHDR, CDR2 SFDVKD. Trimming cost V 9 bases and J 7 bases, with 21 bases left between them. This CDR3 spans 15 amino acids.

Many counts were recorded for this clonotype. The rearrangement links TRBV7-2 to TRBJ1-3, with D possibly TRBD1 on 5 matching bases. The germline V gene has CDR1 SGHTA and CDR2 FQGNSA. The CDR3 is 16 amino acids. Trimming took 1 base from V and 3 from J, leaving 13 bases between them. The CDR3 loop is CASSLEGRPGGNTIYF. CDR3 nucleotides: TGTGCCAGCAGCTTAGAGGGGAGACCAGGTGGAAACACCATATATTTT.

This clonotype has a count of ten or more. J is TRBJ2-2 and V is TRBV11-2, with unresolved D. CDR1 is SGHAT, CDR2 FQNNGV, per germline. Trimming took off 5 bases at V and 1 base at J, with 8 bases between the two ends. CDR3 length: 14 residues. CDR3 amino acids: CASSPIKNTGELFF. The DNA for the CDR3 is TGTGCCAGCAGCCCCATAAAGAACACCGGGGAGCTGTTTTTT.

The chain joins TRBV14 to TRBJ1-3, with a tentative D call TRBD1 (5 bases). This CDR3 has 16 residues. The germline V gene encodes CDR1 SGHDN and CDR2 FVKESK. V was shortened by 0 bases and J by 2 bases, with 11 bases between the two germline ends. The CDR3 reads CASSQDLRGAGNTIYF. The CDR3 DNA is TGTGCCAGCAGCCAAGACCTGAGGGGAGCTGGAAACACCATATATTTT.

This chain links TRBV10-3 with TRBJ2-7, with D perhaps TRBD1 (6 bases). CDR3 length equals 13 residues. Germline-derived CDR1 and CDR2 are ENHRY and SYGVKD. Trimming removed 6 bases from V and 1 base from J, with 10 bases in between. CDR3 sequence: CAIRWTDSYEQYF. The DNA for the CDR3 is TGTGCCATCAGGTGGACAGATTCCTACGAGCAGTACTTC.

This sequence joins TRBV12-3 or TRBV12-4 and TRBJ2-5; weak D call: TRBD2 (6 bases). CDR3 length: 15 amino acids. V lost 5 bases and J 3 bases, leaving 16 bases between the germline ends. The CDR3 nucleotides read TGTGCCAGCAGTCCCACCAGAGCGGGCGAAGAGACCCAGTACTTC. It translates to CASSPTRAGEETQYF.

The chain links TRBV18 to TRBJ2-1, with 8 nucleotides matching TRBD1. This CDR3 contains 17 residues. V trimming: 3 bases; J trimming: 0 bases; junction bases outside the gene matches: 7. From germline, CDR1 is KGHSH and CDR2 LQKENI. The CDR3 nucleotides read TGTGCCAGCTCACCGGGACAGGTTTCTAGCTCCTACAATGAGCAGTTCTTC. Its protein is CASSPGQVSSSYNEQFF. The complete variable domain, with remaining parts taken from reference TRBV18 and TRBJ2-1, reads NAGVMQNPRHLVRRRGQEARLRCSPMKGHSHVYWYRQLPEEGLKFMVYLQKENIIDESGMPKERFSAEFPKEGPSILRIQQVVRGDSAAYFCASSPGQVSSSYNEQFFGPGTRLTVL.

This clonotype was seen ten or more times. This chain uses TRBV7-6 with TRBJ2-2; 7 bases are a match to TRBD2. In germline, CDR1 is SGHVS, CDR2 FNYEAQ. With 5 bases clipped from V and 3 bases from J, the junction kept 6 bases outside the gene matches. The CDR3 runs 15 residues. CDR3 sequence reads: CASSPLAEYTGELFF. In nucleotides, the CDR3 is TGTGCCAGCAGCCCTCTAGCGGAATACACCGGGGAGCTGTTTTTT.

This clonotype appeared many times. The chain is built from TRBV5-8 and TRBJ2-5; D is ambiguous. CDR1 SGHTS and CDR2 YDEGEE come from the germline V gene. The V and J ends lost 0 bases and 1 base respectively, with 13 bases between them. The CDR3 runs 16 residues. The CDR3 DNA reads TGTGCCAGCAGCTTGGGACACTCTGCTGCCCAAGAGACCCAGTACTTC. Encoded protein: CASSLGHSAAQETQYF.

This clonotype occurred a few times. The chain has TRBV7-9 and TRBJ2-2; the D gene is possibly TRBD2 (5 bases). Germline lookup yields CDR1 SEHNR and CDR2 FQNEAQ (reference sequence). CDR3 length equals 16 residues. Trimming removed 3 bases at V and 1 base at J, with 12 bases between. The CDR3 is CASSLISGMNTGELFF. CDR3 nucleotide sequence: TGTGCCAGCAGCTTGATCTCGGGGATGAACACCGGGGAGCTGTTTTTT.